This note documents a single T cell receptor (beta chain) sequence. The antigen it recognizes is unknown. No per-base quality is available; no much larger clone lies one base away. The library was made by 5' RACE. These reads were obtained on an Illumina HiSeq 2500. The second PCR ran for roughly 7 to 12 cycles and used a J-beta primer mix along with a sample-barcoded 5' primer. A template-switch 5' adaptor carrying 12 random nucleotides introduced a unique molecular identifier onto each TCR beta cDNA molecule. Each sample yielded at least 2.5 million CDR3-containing paired-end reads. The Mint cDNA synthesis kit, primed by a TRBC-specific oligonucleotide, was used to synthesize first-strand cDNA from all RNA. Following uracil-DNA glycosylase treatment, all cDNA underwent a first 18-cycle PCR with the universal primers M1SS and BC2_uni_R. On the study's bioinformatics: Normalization of each sample was performed by random selection of 1 million high-quality reads, each carrying a distinct molecular identifier. Instead of being binned into consensus sequences, reads with shared molecular identifiers were discarded. MiTCR, with a Q25 quality threshold and the strictest error-elimination algorithm, was used for CDR3 identification, clonotype clustering and error correction. A nonparametric unseen species model with Euler transformation was used to estimate a lower bound on total TCR beta diversity. TCRdb trimmed public reads at Q25 via fastp, called clones via MiXCR and kept in-frame beta chains. Each entry merges the rows of one CDR3 protein and shows their most common DNA and genes. These V and J calls originate from TCRdb's pipeline instead of the authors' own analysis. Present in this sample are about 780,000 distinct CDR3 sequences, about half of which were seen just once. The ten biggest clones cover less than 20% of the sample.

The donors were 40 or so Caucasian individuals from Russia, aged 6 to 90 years, who were systemically healthy. Each donor gave about 9.2 milliliters of peripheral blood, drawn into EDTA-treated Vacutainer tubes. PBMCs were isolated by Ficoll-Paque density-gradient centrifugation, with at least 7 million obtained per sample. Trizol reagent was used to extract total RNA from the PBMCs, yielding at least 5 micrograms per sample. The percentages of naive CD45RAhigh/CD27high T cells were determined by flow cytometry on a PBMC aliquot from every donor. The sample belongs to a study of blood T cells in healthy people across ages (dated by TCRdb to the mid-2010s). For the study in its entirety: In model experiments, template switching captured about one uniquely barcoded TCR beta cDNA molecule for every two T cells. The study measured age-related changes in TCR beta repertoire diversity using deep sequencing normalized with unique cDNA molecular identifiers. The donors were split into four age groups: young (average around 15 years), middle-aged (roughly 42), aged (roughly 65) and long-lived (about 74). To avoid experimental bias, donors of different ages were randomly spread across the sequencing lanes. For two donors (one aged 18 to 30 and one aged 80 or older), the study analyzed two additional independent replicas of 1 million unique cDNA reads from the same blood draw.

The research as a whole found: Observed TCR beta diversity correlated strongly with the percentage of naive T cells measured by flow cytometry. Total diversity estimates from one million sequenced T cells were considered lower bounds and underestimates. Observed TCR beta diversity per million T cells fell roughly linearly with age, and a significant reduction was already apparent by age around 40. Compared with the aged group, the long-lived group had more naive CD4+ T cells, fewer expanded clones and increased TCR diversity, a pattern suggesting age selection. The CMV infection status of donors was not known, potentially confounding age-related changes in expanded clonotypes. Conclusive comparison of naive and antigen-experienced compartments was prevented by the profiling of bulk unsorted PBMCs.

The TCR originated in an elderly man in good health. Sequences were obtained from blood.

The nucleotide sequence reads TGTGCCAGCAGCGTGATTTCTGGGAGTCCTACCGGTGAGCAGTTCTTC. Its amino acids are CASSVISGSPTGEQFF. Rearrangement joined TRBV9 to TRBJ2-1; tentative D gene TRBD2, with 5 bases matching. Sequences SGDLS (CDR1) and YYNGEE (CDR2) are obtained from the germline V gene. The CDR3, cysteine through phenylalanine, is 16 amino acids long. The read is trimmed to its CDR3 DNA, 48 bases read in frame from base 1. The trim is 2 bases for V and 9 bases for J, with a gap of 21 bases between the germline ends.